What follows are 30 T cell receptor beta chains derived from one specimen sequenced in a study of PD-1 blockade in mismatch repair-deficient tumors. Here immunoSEQ multiplex PCR was the method, and the copy in TCRdb shows in-frame clones only, minus some. The sample lists some 120,000 clones; about 88% were seen once. The source material was peripheral blood, sampled almost 74 weeks after starting pembrolizumab. These receptor sequences come from an adult with mismatch repair-deficient cancer.

This clone turned up a few times. Other DNA sequences of this sample code for an identical CDR3. The rearrangement joins TRBV9 to TRBJ1-2; tentative D call: TRBD1 (5 bases). Trimming pared 3 bases from V and 2 bases from J, leaving 8 bases between. Germline assignment: CDR1 SGDLS and CDR2 YYNGEE. The CDR3 is 13 residues long. The chain's CDR3 is CASSGTGNYGYTF. In DNA, the CDR3 is TGTGCCAGCAGCGGAACAGGAAACTATGGCTACACCTTC.

The rearrangement joins TRBV10-1 to TRBJ2-7; 8 bases are shared with TRBD2. J lost 7 bases, V lost 0 bases, and 11 bases had no gene match. Per germline, CDR1 WNHNN and CDR2 SYGVQD (reference sequence). This CDR3 region has 16 residues. The CDR3 here is CASSESGASGSQEQYF. The CDR3 nucleotides are TGCGCCAGCAGTGAGTCGGGGGCCAGCGGGAGTCAAGAGCAGTACTTC.

The chain combines TRBV13 with TRBJ2-3; 7 nucleotides line up with TRBD2. The CDR3 sequence is 14 residues long. CDR1 and CDR2 from the germline V gene are PRHDT and FYEKMQ (reference sequence). Germline trimming cut 7 bases from V and 1 base from J; bases unmatched to any gene: 5. The CDR3 reads CASKLLAGTDTQYF. Written as DNA, the CDR3 is TGTGCCAGCAAACTGCTAGCGGGCACAGATACGCAGTATTTT.

The chain has TRBV10-2 and TRBJ2-1; D gene unclear. The CDR3 has 15 amino acids. CDR1 WSHSY and CDR2 SAAADI come from the germline V gene. Trimming took 5 bases from V and 2 from J, leaving 13 bases between them. The CDR3 is CASSPEHLTYNEQFF. As DNA, the CDR3 is TGCGCCAGCAGTCCCGAACACCTAACCTACAATGAGCAGTTCTTC.

V is TRBV6-6 and J is TRBJ2-1; TRBD2 matches at 8 bases. J gave up 3 bases and V 6 bases, and 7 bases lay outside the gene matches. Germline lookup yields CDR1 MNHNY and CDR2 SVGAGI (reference sequence). The CDR3 has 15 amino acids. CDR3 loop: CASSLTSGLYNEQFF. The DNA for the CDR3 is TGTGCCAGCAGCCTAACTAGCGGCCTCTACAATGAGCAGTTCTTC.

The V gene is TRBV28, the J gene TRBJ2-7, with D perhaps assigned TRBD1 or TRBD2 (5 bases each). CDR1 MDHEN and CDR2 SYDVKM come from the germline V gene. The V and J ends lost 2 bases and 2 bases respectively, with 16 bases between them. The CDR3 length is 16 residues. CDR3 protein: CASSLLGPRNTYEQYF. Here the CDR3 DNA reads TGTGCCAGCAGTTTACTGGGACCTAGGAATACCTACGAGCAGTACTTC.

This clone has just one count. The CDR3: CASSDGSSYNEQFF. The CDR3 DNA sequence: TGTGCCAGCAGTGACGGGAGCTCCTACAATGAGCAGTTCTTC. The chain links TRBV6-4 to TRBJ2-1, with D possibly TRBD2 on 5 matching bases. The germline CDR1 and CDR2 sequences are MRHNA and SNTAGT. The CDR3 runs 14 residues. The V and J ends lost 2 bases and 0 bases respectively, with 5 bases between them.

CDR3 DNA sequence: TGTGCCAGCAGCAAAGGGTACGGACAGGGAACACATGAGCAGTTCTTC. Amino acids: CASSKGYGQGTHEQFF. The rearrangement uses TRBV21-1 and TRBJ2-1; the table assigns TRBD1, which was not confirmed against the DNA. TRBV21-1 has pseudogene status. CDR3 length: 16 amino acids.

The chain combines TRBV13 with TRBJ1-1; no clear D gene. The V end was cut by 6 bases, the J end by 9 bases, with 8 bases between. The CDR3 spans 10 residues. The germline CDR1 and CDR2 sequences are PRHDT and FYEKMQ (reference sequence). The CDR3 reads CASRAGKAFF. The CDR3 nucleotides are TGTGCCAGCAGGGCGGGGAAAGCTTTCTTT.

The V call is TRBV6-6, the J call TRBJ2-5; D perhaps matches TRBD2 (6 bases). Germline V lookup: CDR1 MNHNY, CDR2 SVGAGI (reference sequence). Trimming stripped 4 bases from V and 5 bases from J, with 14 bases between. The CDR3 is made up of 14 amino acids. The CDR3 loop reads CASSSLRDSETQYF. The CDR3 nucleotides read TGTGCCAGCAGTTCCCTCCGGGACTCGGAGACCCAGTACTTC.

The genes are TRBV5-8 and TRBJ2-2; the match to TRBD1 covers 9 bases. CDR1 and CDR2 from the germline V gene are SGHTS and YDEGEE. V was clipped by 4 bases and J by 1 base; unmatched bases: 11. The CDR3 sequence is 18 residues long. CDR3 nucleotides: TGTGCCAGCAGCCGCCGGGACAGGGTTAACGTGAACACCGGGGAGCTGTTTTTT. It encodes CASSRRDRVNVNTGELFF.

The chain couples TRBV7-9 to TRBJ1-4, with D possibly matching TRBD1 (6 bases). The V gene's germline CDR1 is SEHNR and CDR2 FQNEAQ (reference sequence). Trimming left V 1 base short and J 8 bases short, with 14 bases between. The CDR3 spans 15 residues. CDR3: CASSLVEGTGEKLFF. The CDR3 DNA reads TGTGCCAGCAGCTTAGTTGAGGGCACAGGGGAAAAACTGTTTTTT. Variable domain in full (rest from reference TRBV7-9 and TRBJ1-4): DTGVSQNPRHKITKRGQNVTFRCDPISEHNRLYWYRQTLGQGPEFLTYFQNEAQLEKSRLLSDRFSAERPKGSFSTLEIQRTEQGDSAMYLCASSLVEGTGEKLFFGSGTQLSVL.

The V gene is TRBV7-9, the J gene TRBJ2-2; D may be TRBD1 (5 bases). Germline V gives CDR1 SEHNR, CDR2 FQNEAQ (reference sequence). The CDR3 is 15 amino acids. V was trimmed by 2 bases and J by 5 bases, leaving 12 bases between them. The CDR3 loop is CASSLQGARTGELFF. As DNA, the CDR3 is TGTGCCAGCAGCTTACAAGGGGCGAGGACCGGGGAGCTGTTTTTT.

This clone was recorded once. The gene calls are TRBV11-2 and TRBJ2-1; the D is unclear. CDR1 and CDR2 from the germline V gene are SGHAT and FQNNGV. V was trimmed by 5 bases and J by 3 bases, leaving 8 bases between them. This CDR3 has 13 amino acids. As DNA, the CDR3 is TGTGCCAGCAGCCTGACGGGCTACAATGAGCAGTTCTTC. Translation: CASSLTGYNEQFF.

The chain combines TRBV10-3 with TRBJ2-7, with 8 positions matching TRBD2. The trim removed 0 bases at V and 1 base at J, leaving 2 bases unmatched. The CDR3 length is 15 residues. Germline assignment: CDR1 ENHRY and CDR2 SYGVKD. In nucleotides, the CDR3 is TGTGCCATCAGTGAGTCGGGCGGGAGGTCCTACGAGCAGTACTTC. It is translated as CAISESGGRSYEQYF.

The chain joins TRBV9 to TRBJ2-2; 8 positions match TRBD1. The V segment lost 7 bases and the J segment 2 bases; nucleotides outside the gene matches: 4. This CDR3 contains 14 residues. The germline gives CDR1 SGDLS, CDR2 YYNGEE. The CDR3 DNA sequence: TGTGCCAGCCCGGACAGGGTTAACACCGGGGAGCTGTTTTTT. Its protein product is CASPDRVNTGELFF.

The chain has TRBV18 and TRBJ2-1, with 7 bases identical to TRBD2. Germline CDR1 and CDR2: KGHSH and LQKENI. V lost 1 base, J lost 1 base, and 10 bases stayed unmatched. This CDR3 contains 18 residues. The chain's CDR3 is CASSPRLAIGGSYNEQFF. CDR3 coding DNA: TGTGCCAGCTCACCACGACTAGCTATAGGCGGTTCCTACAATGAGCAGTTCTTC. The full variable domain, rest sourced from reference TRBV18 and TRBJ2-1, is NAGVMQNPRHLVRRRGQEARLRCSPMKGHSHVYWYRQLPEEGLKFMVYLQKENIIDESGMPKERFSAEFPKEGPSILRIQQVVRGDSAAYFCASSPRLAIGGSYNEQFFGPGTRLTVL.

The chain uses TRBV14 and TRBJ2-5, with TRBD2 matching over 9 bases. This CDR3 has 17 residues. J lost 5 bases, V lost 0 bases, and 10 bases had no gene match. The germline CDR1 and CDR2 sequences are SGHDN and FVKESK. The CDR3 spells CASSQEPVAGEYETQYF. Here the CDR3 DNA reads TGTGCCAGCAGCCAAGAACCCGTAGCGGGAGAGTACGAGACCCAGTACTTC.

The chain combines TRBV6-1 with TRBJ2-7; TRBD2 aligns across 9 bases. The V segment lost 6 bases and the J segment 1 base; nucleotides outside the gene matches: 7. In germline, CDR1 is MNHNS, CDR2 SASEGT. This CDR3 spans 15 amino acids. CDR3 amino acids: CASRRLAESSYEQYF. Here the CDR3 DNA reads TGTGCCAGCAGAAGACTAGCGGAGTCTTCCTACGAGCAGTACTTC.

This clone was seen a single time. The V gene is TRBV19, the J gene TRBJ1-5, with D perhaps matching TRBD1 (6 bases). Trimming took 6 bases from V and 4 from J, leaving 13 bases between them. Germline-derived CDR1 and CDR2 are LNHDA and SQIVND (reference sequence). CDR3 size: 14 residues. For the CDR3, the DNA is TGTGCCAGTAGCTTTAAAGGGGGGAATCAGCCCCAGCATTTT. Amino acid sequence: CASSFKGGNQPQHF.

This rearrangement joins TRBV4-2 to TRBJ1-4; TRBD1 aligns across 11 bases. Per germline, CDR1 LGHNA and CDR2 YNFKEQ. This CDR3 is 17 amino acids long. The J segment lost 7 bases and the V segment lost 0 bases, leaving 7 bases of the junction unmatched. The CDR3 region is CASSQDRDRGVGEKLFF. CDR3 sequence (DNA): TGTGCCAGCAGCCAAGACCGGGACAGGGGGGTTGGTGAAAAACTGTTTTTT.

For this clone: The junction does not match germline at one end; this may be a read error. CDR3 bases: TGTGCCAGTTTACTAGCCGGGACTAATCCTTCCAACCTTTTC. Its translation: CASLLAGTNPSNLF. The rearrangement joins TRBV6-4 to TRBJ2-7, with TRBD2 matching over 7 bases. Germline CDR1 is MRHNA and CDR2 is SNTAGT. This CDR3 is built from 14 residues.

The chain recombines TRBV6-4 with TRBJ2-6; no clear D gene. The germline gives CDR1 MRHNA, CDR2 SNTAGT. The CDR3 covers 15 residues. The ends were cut back, 8 bases at V and 2 bases at J, with 13 bases in the middle. CDR3 coding DNA: TGTGCCAGCCCTATGAGGTGGGCTGGGGCCAACGTCCTGACTTTC. As protein: CASPMRWAGANVLTF.

The CDR3 bases are TGCGCCAGCAGCGGGGACACCGAGCAGTACTTC. It translates to CASSGDTEQYF. V usage is TRBV5-1 and J usage is TRBJ2-7; the D gene is possibly TRBD1 (6 bases). The germline V gene has CDR1 SGHRS and CDR2 YFSETQ. The CDR3 loop spans 11 amino acids. V was trimmed by 4 bases and J by 6 bases, leaving 8 bases between them. Full variable domain (outside the CDR3, taken from reference TRBV5-1 and TRBJ2-7): KAGVTQTPRYLIKTRGQQVTLSCSPISGHRSVSWYQQTPGQGLQFLFEYFSETQRNKGNFPGRFSGRQFSNSRSEMNVSTLELGDSALYLCASSGDTEQYFGPGTRLTVT.

The CDR3 region has the DNA TGTGCCAGCAGTTTGAAGGGCTTCAATCAGCCCCAGCATTTT. Translating gives CASSLKGFNQPQHF. The genes are TRBV27 and TRBJ1-5; D gene unclear. CDR1 and CDR2 (germline): MNHEY, SMNVEV (reference sequence). This CDR3 has 14 residues. V was pared by 3 bases and J by 3 bases, with 9 bases between.

The chain uses TRBV27 and TRBJ2-1; possible D gene TRBD2, 6 bases. The CDR3 runs to 14 residues. V was trimmed by 5 bases and J by 6 bases, leaving 14 bases between them. Germline CDR1 and CDR2: MNHEY and SMNVEV (reference sequence). The CDR3 coding sequence is TGTGCCAGCAGTGGGTTTGGGGGGTCCAATGAGCAGTTCTTC. Translated: CASSGFGGSNEQFF.

The chain couples TRBV4-3 to TRBJ2-3; possible D gene TRBD2, 6 bases. There are 16 residues in the CDR3. Per germline, CDR1 LGHNA and CDR2 YSLEER. The V and J ends lost 3 bases and 4 bases respectively, with 17 bases between them. The CDR3 nucleotides read TGCGCCAGCAGCCAGTACCGGGAGCCCCCCGCAGATACGCAGTATTTT. This translates into CASSQYREPPADTQYF.

This chain joins TRBV29-1 and TRBJ2-7, with D possibly being TRBD1 or TRBD2 (6 bases each). This CDR3 comprises 13 residues. CDR1 and CDR2 from the germline V gene are SQVTM and ANQGSEA. Trimming removed 3 bases at V and 5 bases at J, with 14 bases between. This chain's CDR3 is CSVDSTGDNEQYF. The CDR3 region has the DNA TGCAGCGTTGACTCAACGGGGGACAACGAGCAGTACTTC.

The chain carries TRBV6-5 and TRBJ1-1; 8 nucleotides align to TRBD1. V was pared by 10 bases and J by 5 bases, with 12 bases of the junction left unmatched. CDR3 length equals 14 residues. Germline V gene data show CDR1 as MNHEY and CDR2 as SVGAGI. The CDR3 here is CATQPWTGRTEAFF. CDR3 nucleotide sequence: TGTGCCACCCAACCGTGGACAGGGCGAACTGAAGCTTTCTTT.

The table lists this clone with a count of one. The chain links TRBV7-6 to TRBJ1-5, with D possibly being TRBD1 (5 bases). CDR3 length equals 14 residues. Germline V gene sequence: CDR1 SGHVS, CDR2 FNYEAQ. V lost 5 bases and J lost 9, with 17 bases in between. CDR3 loop: CASSDQTAGGPQHF. In nucleotides, the CDR3 is TGTGCCAGCAGCGACCAGACAGCCGGAGGGCCCCAGCATTTT.